Each of the 15 T cell receptor beta chains below was sequenced from the same sample in a study of CD8 T cells in Susac syndrome. Reverse transcription of about 0.45 to 1 ug RNA was carried out with random hexamers. TCRdb recomputed calls from the immunoSEQ multiplex PCR reads with MiXCR, one row per CDR3 protein. The repertoire holds approximately 110,000 distinct CDR3 sequences, with 95% to 98% as singletons. Sequencing input: CD4+ T cells from PBMCs. These receptors were collected from a human donor in good health.

The rearrangement uses TRBV9 and TRBJ1-6, with D perhaps TRBD1 (6 bases). CDR3 size: 16 residues. Germline V gene sequence: CDR1 SGDLS, CDR2 YYNGEE. V was pared by 3 bases and J by 6 bases, with 16 bases between. As DNA, the CDR3 is TGTGCCAGCAGCGCGACCCCGACAGGCCTTAATTCACCCCTCCACTTT. This codes for CASSATPTGLNSPLHF.

The CDR3 coding sequence is TGTGCCAGCAGCTTCGGGGCGTCGGAGACCCAGTACTTC. It encodes CASSFGASETQYF. This chain links TRBV7-9 with TRBJ2-5, with D perhaps given as TRBD1 or TRBD2 (5 bases each). The ends were cut back, 3 bases at V and 5 bases at J, with 10 bases in the middle. This CDR3 spans 13 amino acids. Germline lookup yields CDR1 SEHNR and CDR2 FQNEAQ (reference sequence). The entire variable domain, with the rest obtained from reference TRBV7-9 and TRBJ2-5, is as follows: DTGVSQNPRHKITKRGQNVTFRCDPISEHNRLYWYRQTLGQGPEFLTYFQNEAQLEKSRLLSDRFSAERPKGSFSTLEIQRTEQGDSAMYLCASSFGASETQYFGPGTRLLVL.

This chain links TRBV18 with TRBJ1-2; D remains unclear. Germline V CDR1 and CDR2: KGHSH, LQKENI. This CDR3 has 13 amino acids. V lost 2 bases and J 7 bases, leaving 11 bases between the germline ends. In DNA, the CDR3 is TGTGCCAGCTCACCATCTCAGGAGGGTGGCTACACCTTC. Encoded protein: CASSPSQEGGYTF.

This clonotype showed up just a few times. The V call is TRBV6-5, the J call TRBJ2-1; 12 bases are a match to TRBD2. This CDR3 spans 15 amino acids. V lost 6 bases, J lost 7 bases, and 7 bases stayed unmatched. Germline V lookup: CDR1 MNHEY, CDR2 SVGAGI. Here the CDR3 reads CASSRLAGVRNEQFF. In nucleotides, the CDR3 is TGTGCCAGCAGCCGACTAGCGGGAGTACGGAATGAGCAGTTCTTC.

This clonotype turned up a few times. The chain is built from TRBV7-9 and TRBJ1-2; D unclear. Between the trimmed V and J ends, which lost 6 bases and 4 bases, there was a span of 12 bases. The germline V gene encodes CDR1 SEHNR and CDR2 FQNEAQ (reference sequence). The CDR3 totals 13 residues. The CDR3 sequence: CASSFRGGYGYTF. The CDR3 region has the DNA TGTGCCAGCAGTTTTCGGGGAGGCTATGGCTACACCTTC.

V gene TRBV4-3 combines with J gene TRBJ2-3, with TRBD2 matching 8 bases. There are 17 residues in the CDR3. The V gene's germline CDR1 is LGHNA and CDR2 YSLEER. The V segment lost 0 bases and the J segment 4 bases; nucleotides outside the gene matches: 9. CDR3 nucleotide sequence: TGCGCCAGCAGCCAAGACAGAGTGAGCGGGAGCGCAGATACGCAGTATTTT. It translates to CASSQDRVSGSADTQYF.

The V call is TRBV3-1, the J call TRBJ1-1; D not certain. CDR1 is LGHDT and CDR2 is YNNKEL in the germline V gene (reference sequence). This CDR3 comprises 14 residues. V gave up 0 bases and J gave up 0 bases, with 5 bases separating them. CDR3: CASSQDWVNTEAFF. The CDR3 bases are TGTGCCAGCAGCCAAGATTGGGTGAACACTGAAGCTTTCTTT.

The chain joins TRBV29-1 to TRBJ2-7; 8 nucleotides agree with TRBD2. Per germline, CDR1 SQVTM and CDR2 ANQGSEA. Unmatched junction bases numbered 12, after V lost 4 bases and J lost 7 bases. The length of the CDR3 is 14 residues. This CDR3 is CSVVGSGRSREQYF. The CDR3 nucleotides are TGCAGCGTTGTCGGAAGCGGGAGATCTCGAGAGCAGTACTTC.

The J gene is TRBJ1-6, the V gene TRBV30; D might be TRBD1 (5 bases). V was shortened by 0 bases and J by 10 bases, with 13 bases between the two germline ends. This CDR3 is built from 14 residues. The germline V gene encodes CDR1 GTSNPN and CDR2 SVGIG (reference sequence). Here the CDR3 reads CAWSVWDPNSPLHF. The CDR3 coding sequence is TGTGCCTGGAGTGTCTGGGACCCAAACTCACCCCTCCACTTT.

This chain uses TRBV30 with TRBJ1-2; D is undetermined. V was clipped by 5 bases and J by 5 bases, with 18 bases between them. Germline values: CDR1 GTSNPN, CDR2 SVGIG (reference sequence). The CDR3 is 14 residues long. CDR3 nucleotides: TGTGCCTGGCGTCGCGCCAGTTCTTTGTATGGCTACACCTTC. Translated: CAWRRASSLYGYTF.

The chain combines TRBV24-1 with TRBJ2-4; 7 bases line up with TRBD1. The ends lost 4 bases at V and 8 bases at J; junction bases unmatched: 7. The germline gives CDR1 KGHDR, CDR2 SFDVKD. CDR3 size: 14 residues. Here the CDR3 reads CATSDPRQGDIQYF. The CDR3 bases are TGTGCCACCAGTGACCCCCGACAGGGCGACATTCAGTACTTC.

In this sample, this clonotype turned up once. The chain combines TRBV27 with TRBJ2-7; maybe TRBD2 (7 bases). The CDR3 loop spans 15 amino acids. CDR1 MNHEY and CDR2 SMNVEV come from the germline V gene (reference sequence). The V end lost 7 bases, the J end lost 6 bases, and 22 bases lay between the germline ends. This CDR3 reads CASTIKGGGSSEQYF. CDR3 DNA sequence: TGTGCCAGCACCATAAAGGGCGGGGGCTCCAGCGAGCAGTACTTC.

The chain links TRBV18 to TRBJ2-7, with a tentative D call TRBD2 (5 bases). V was clipped by 3 bases and J by 3 bases, with 9 bases between them. The CDR3 sequence is 13 residues long. CDR1 and CDR2 from the germline V gene are KGHSH and LQKENI. Here the CDR3 reads CASSPQRDYEQYF. The CDR3 DNA is TGTGCCAGCTCACCCCAACGGGACTACGAGCAGTACTTC.

The chain links TRBV29-1 to TRBJ1-1, with 10 positions matching TRBD1. The germline V gene encodes CDR1 SQVTM and CDR2 ANQGSEA. V was clipped by 8 bases and J by 4 bases; unmatched bases: 4. The length of the CDR3 is 12 residues. This chain's CDR3 is CSCDRGPTEAFF. DNA of the CDR3: TGCAGCTGCGACAGGGGGCCCACTGAAGCTTTCTTT. The full variable domain, its missing parts supplied by reference TRBV29-1 and TRBJ1-1, is SAVISQKPSRDICQRGTSLTIQCQVDSQVTMMFWYRQQPGQSLTLIATANQGSEATYESGFVIDKFPISRPNLTFSTLTVSNMSPEDSSIYLCSCDRGPTEAFFGQGTRLTVV.

V usage is TRBV5-4 and J usage is TRBJ2-5; TRBD1 might be the D (5 bases). The CDR3 contains 14 residues. The V end was cut by 3 bases, the J end by 3 bases, with 12 bases between. CDR1 and CDR2 from the germline V gene are SGHNT and YYREEE (reference sequence). This CDR3 is CASSSTAREETQYF. The CDR3 nucleotides read TGTGCCAGCAGCTCGACGGCCAGGGAAGAGACCCAGTACTTC.